One and the same sample provided the 12 T cell receptor delta chains below, sequenced in a study of gamma-delta T cells after stem cell transplantation. TCRdb called clones from the RT-PCR reads again using CATT. The repertoire has roughly 710 delta-chain clones, around 1.1% of them found once; the top ten carry around 68%. The sequenced material came from gamma-delta T cells. The receptor source for this set is a human donor. It is not recorded whose cells these are; they may come from a transplant donor.

This clone was seen more than once but under ten times. TCRdb assigns this DNA the protein of a much larger clone, which departs from its translation at residue 5; this likely reflects a read error, and the protein shown comes from translating the DNA. In DNA, the CDR3 is TGTGCCTGTGACCTCGTGGGGGATACGACCCACACCGATAAACTCATCTTT. This encodes CACDLVGDTTHTDKLIF. The V call is TRDV2, the J call TRDJ1; 11 bases are shared with TRDD3. The V segment lost 3 bases and the J segment 0 bases; nucleotides outside the gene matches: 8. CDR1 GEAIGNYY and CDR2 EKD come from the germline V gene. The CDR3 is made up of 17 amino acids.

This rearrangement joins TRDV2 to TRDJ1, with 13 bases aligning to TRDD3. V trimming: 4 bases; J trimming: 0 bases; junction bases outside the gene matches: 13. The CDR3 is 19 residues long. Germline V CDR1 and CDR2: GEAIGNYY, EKD. Here the CDR3 reads CACDLLGDTQNHHTDKLIF. As DNA, the CDR3 is TGTGCCTGTGATTTACTGGGGGATACGCAAAATCACCACACCGATAAACTCATCTTT.

This clone was found a few times. The translation of this DNA and the TCRdb protein of a much larger clone differ at residues 9 and 22, probably owing to a read error; the protein shown here is translated from the DNA. This sequence joins TRDV1 and TRDJ1; the match to TRDD3 covers 11 bases. The CDR3 covers 24 residues. The germline gives CDR1 TSWWSYY, CDR2 QGS. Here the CDR3 reads CALGGDGLSLIWGILGPYTDKFIF. The CDR3 region has the DNA TGTGCTCTTGGGGGAGACGGCCTCTCTCTGATCTGGGGGATACTTGGGCCTTACACCGATAAATTCATCTTT.

In this sample, this clone is medium-sized. This is likely an artifact of a read error, given a far larger clone one base away. The V gene is TRDV2, the J gene TRDJ2, with 7 positions matching TRDD3. There are 18 residues in the CDR3. Germline assignment: CDR1 GEAIGNYY and CDR2 EKD. Germline trimming cut 1 base from V and 0 bases from J; bases unmatched to any gene: 10. Here the CDR3 reads CACDTLGATPPLTAQLFF. In DNA form, the CDR3 reads TGTGCCTGTGACACTCTGGGGGCCACCCCCCCTTTGACAGCACAACTCTTCTTT.

In this sample, this clone is medium-sized (0.01 to 0.1%). A far larger clone lies a single base away; this is likely a read error. V is TRDV1 and J is TRDJ1; 11 nucleotides match TRDD3. The germline gives CDR1 TSWWSYY, CDR2 QGS. This CDR3 is built from 24 residues. J was trimmed by 3 bases and V by 4 bases; bases with no gene match: 31. This CDR3 is CALGGDGLPLIWGILGPYADKLIF. The CDR3 DNA reads TGTGCTCTTGGGGGAGACGGCCTCCCTCTGATCTGGGGGATACTTGGGCCTTACGCCGATAAACTCATCTTT.

Comment on this clone: A far larger clone is off by one base, so a read error is likely. The sample has other DNA sequences that encode this CDR3 too. This chain links TRDV2 with TRDJ1, with 10 bases fitting TRDD3. Trimming at V came to 2 bases and at J to 3 bases, leaving 5 bases not matched to a gene. CDR3 length: 15 residues. The germline CDR1 and CDR2 sequences are GEAIGNYY and EKD. The CDR3 loop reads CACDSLGDRSDKLIF. The CDR3 coding sequence is TGTGCCTGTGACAGTCTGGGGGATAGGTCCGATAAACTCATCTTT.

Comment on this clone: The protein recorded in TCRdb matches a much larger clone and deviates from this DNA's translation at residue 13, suggesting a read error; the protein here is obtained by translating the DNA. This chain joins TRDV2 and TRDJ1; 13 nucleotides match TRDD3. Germline values: CDR1 GEAIGNYY, CDR2 EKD. CDR3 length: 19 residues. V shed 0 bases and J 0 bases; nucleotides not matched to a gene: 9. The CDR3 DNA reads TGTGCCTGTGACACCTTACTGGGGGATACGCCTACGGACACCGATAAACTCATCTTT. It translates to CACDTLLGDTPTDTDKLIF.

This clone was seen a few times. It differs at one base from a far larger clone, so likely a read error. The chain joins TRDV2 to TRDJ1; D uncertain. Trimming stripped 0 bases from V and 1 base from J, with 35 bases between. Germline-derived CDR1 and CDR2 are GEAIGNYY and EKD. CDR3 length: 23 residues. The CDR3 DNA is TGTGCCTGTGACACCGTCGGTTTACTTACCCCTGAGTCGGTGGGAGTCGGCACCGATAAACTCATCTTT. Translation gives CACDTVGLLTPESVGVGTDKLIF.

This clone was counted many times. CDR3 protein: CALGEGSAGLRHTDKLIF. The CDR3 bases are TGTGCTCTTGGGGAAGGGTCGGCGGGACTGCGCCACACCGATAAACTCATCTTT. The chain uses TRDV1 and TRDJ1, with no clear D. Germline CDR1 TSWWSYY, CDR2 QGS. V dropped 2 bases and J dropped 0 bases, with 19 bases sitting between them. The CDR3 has 18 residues.

Concerning this clone itself: The TCRdb protein comes from a much larger clone and disagrees with this DNA's translation at residue 7, likely due to a read error; the protein given here is derived from the DNA. The chain combines TRDV1 with TRDJ1; 8 positions match TRDD3. The length of the CDR3 is 18 residues. Germline CDR1 is TSWWSYY and CDR2 is QGS. The ends lost 7 bases at V and 2 bases at J; junction bases unmatched: 18. The CDR3 loop is CALVIPAGGRGGTDKLIF. The DNA for the CDR3 is TGTGCTCTTGTGATTCCTGCTGGGGGAAGGGGTGGTACCGATAAACTCATCTTT.

In this sample, this clone is medium-sized. With a far larger clone one base away, a read error is the likely cause. Other DNA variants within this sample encode the same CDR3. The rearrangement links TRDV2 to TRDJ1, with 8 bases fitting TRDD3. The V gene's germline CDR1 is GEAIGNYY and CDR2 EKD. This CDR3 comprises 19 residues. V gave up 0 bases and J gave up 0 bases; unmatched junction bases: 14. The CDR3 nucleotides are TGTGCCTGTGACACCGTTAGCCTGGGGGACCGGGAGGACACCGATAAACTCATCTTT. Translation gives CACDTVSLGDREDTDKLIF.

About this clone itself: The protein held in TCRdb is that of a much larger clone and does not match this DNA's translation at residue 5, likely because of a read error; the protein shown is translated from the DNA. The chain employs TRDV2 and TRDJ1; TRDD3 agrees at 12 bases. Trimming removed 3 bases from V and 0 bases from J; junction bases left unmatched: 13. The CDR3 spans 19 residues. Germline V CDR1 and CDR2: GEAIGNYY, EKD. CDR3 nucleotide sequence: TGTGCCTGTGACCCGTTGTCTGGGGGATACGCGGGGTACACCGATAAACTCATCTTT. Translating it yields CACDPLSGGYAGYTDKLIF.